This T cell receptor (beta chain) stems from a study of high-grade serous ovarian cancer treatment subgroups (dated by TCRdb to 2020 to 2022). For the wider study: Sequencing yielded a mean of about 14,000 reads and 7,000 to 9,000 unique TCR beta rearrangements per sample. TCR beta repertoires were profiled in patients with high-grade serous ovarian cancer who were grouped, under a laparoscopic triage algorithm, by complete gross resection or by neoadjuvant chemotherapy response. A cohort of roughly 30 patients was included: about 10 with no residual disease after primary surgery (R0), about 10 who were excellent NACT responders, and about 10 who were poor NACT responders. One primary tumor sample and two metastatic tumor samples were collected from each patient, for a total of around 90 samples. The paper as a whole reports these results and caveats: Repertoire similarity between tumors from the same patient ranged from roughly 0.11 to 0.8, while tumors from different patients showed almost no similarity. Spatial information was not captured by bulk tumor TCR sequencing, so insight into HGSC tumor complexity and diversity was limited. The TCR repertoire analyses centered on CDR3, leaving CDR1 and CDR2 unanalyzed. TCR clonal relatedness showed a positive correlation with neoantigen level and a trend toward positive correlation with copy number variation and mutation load from whole-genome sequencing.

Turning to this clone: Its antigen is not yet known. Base-call qualities are not available, and no considerably larger clone is one nucleotide away.

For CDR1 and CDR2, the germline V gene lists MNHEY and SVGAGI. Clipping removes 0 bases from V and 5 bases from J, with 3 as the unmatched junction base count. From its cysteine to its phenylalanine, the CDR3 spans 15 amino acids. Of the read, only the CDR3 DNA is kept; its 45 bases are in frame from base 1. The 90 tumor samples were subjected to high-throughput TCR profiling using ImmunoSEQ. Per the authors' processing: To measure repertoire diversity, the metrics used were richness (unique productive sequences), clonality, evenness and relatedness, and the Bhattacharyya coefficient was used to assess similarity between samples. Conclusions stayed consistent in a sensitivity analysis that left out TCRs with fewer than two reads. Sourced from immuneACCESS, this table was stored by TCRdb with only in-frame sequences that have V and J called. A share of the clones is absent; for the studies checked, an unresolved V gene accounts for under half, and the remainder has no known explanation. The V and J calls and the clone size are those of that table, but D and trimming were determined from the DNA. Present in this sample are about 7,600 clones, around 78% of which were seen just once. Roughly 12% of the sample is held by the ten biggest clonotypes.

Collection of tumor samples took place before definitive surgery or chemotherapy. The MD Anderson Biospecimen Extraction Resource handled genomic DNA extraction, while the MD Anderson Cancer Genomics Laboratory carried out the TCR sequencing. The sequence came from a human donor with high-grade serous ovarian cancer. The source material was tumor tissue. The chain links TRBV6-5 with TRBJ1-2; 10 nucleotides in the junction match TRBD1. The CDR3 loop reads CASSYSRGQGYGYTF. The nucleotide sequence reads TGTGCCAGCAGTTACTCGCGGGGACAGGGGTATGGCTACACCTTC.